The next 30 T cell receptor beta chains were all read from a single sample in a study of blood T cell repertoires in COVID-19. The assay was immunoSEQ multiplex PCR, and TCRdb's table has in-frame clones only and misses some. The repertoire has 250,000 to 350,000 clones, 75% to 95% of them found once; the top ten carry about 6.8%. The sequencing sample was made of peripheral blood. The receptors here all came from a woman aged 25 to 39 with COVID-19, enrolled during active disease.

V and J are TRBV28 and TRBJ2-5, with a weak D call TRBD2 (5 bases). CDR3 length equals 15 residues. Trimming took 3 bases from V and 2 from J, leaving 13 bases between them. Germline V CDR1 and CDR2: MDHEN, SYDVKM. This chain's CDR3 is CASSFGIGQQETQYF. For the CDR3, the DNA is TGTGCCAGCAGTTTCGGGATTGGGCAACAAGAGACCCAGTACTTC.

This sequence joins TRBV6-6 and TRBJ1-5; D gene unclear. Germline CDR1 MNHNY, CDR2 SVGAGI (reference sequence). The CDR3 consists of 16 residues. V dropped 4 bases and J dropped 7 bases, with 20 bases sitting between them. CDR3 amino acids: CASSSPRTDSEQPQHF. DNA of the CDR3: TGTGCCAGCAGTTCCCCCCGGACGGACTCGGAACAGCCCCAGCATTTT.

The table lists this clone with a count of one. This chain joins TRBV10-1 and TRBJ2-7; 7 bases map to TRBD2. The CDR3 covers 16 residues. Germline V gives CDR1 WNHNN, CDR2 SYGVQD (reference sequence). Unmatched junction bases numbered 10, after V lost 0 bases and J lost 5 bases. CDR3: CASSESRSGIADEQYF. The CDR3, as DNA: TGCGCCAGCAGTGAGTCGAGGAGCGGGATAGCCGACGAGCAGTACTTC.

The chain joins TRBV18 to TRBJ1-1, with 7 bases aligning to TRBD1. The CDR3 consists of 15 residues. With V trimmed by 4 bases and J by 1 base, 6 bases remained unmatched. CDR1 KGHSH and CDR2 LQKENI come from the germline V gene. CDR3 protein: CASSRGGSGNTEAFF. CDR3 nucleotide sequence: TGTGCCAGCTCACGAGGGGGCAGCGGGAACACTGAAGCTTTCTTT.

The rearrangement links TRBV28 to TRBJ2-1, with 10 bases aligning to TRBD2. Germline CDR1 reads MDHEN; CDR2 reads SYDVKM. Germline trimming cut 7 bases from V and 3 bases from J; bases unmatched to any gene: 9. The CDR3 runs to 16 residues. DNA of the CDR3: TGTGCCAGCACCCCCCCCGCTAGCGGGAGCTACAATGAGCAGTTCTTC. Translation: CASTPPASGSYNEQFF.

This clone has only one observation. The CDR3 loop reads CASSPAGGTYEQYF. CDR3 in DNA: TGTGCCAGCAGTCCCGCGGGCGGAACCTACGAGCAGTACTTC. This rearrangement joins TRBV27 to TRBJ2-7; tentatively, D is TRBD2 (5 bases). Deletions cut 5 bases from V and 2 bases from J, with 13 bases between. The CDR3 runs 14 residues. In germline, CDR1 is MNHEY, CDR2 SMNVEV (reference sequence).

The chain carries TRBV10-1 and TRBJ2-3; D may be TRBD2 (5 bases). V was clipped by 6 bases and J by 1 base, with 8 bases between them. There are 13 residues in the CDR3. CDR1 and CDR2 from the germline V gene are WNHNN and SYGVQD (reference sequence). The CDR3 spells CASRDSGTDTQYF. CDR3 DNA sequence: TGCGCCAGCAGGGATAGCGGCACAGATACGCAGTATTTT.

This clone was found once. The chain joins TRBV2 to TRBJ2-3, with 8 bases fitting TRBD2. This CDR3 spans 15 amino acids. The V and J ends lost 8 bases and 3 bases, in that order; junction bases with no gene match: 10. Germline CDR1 is SNHLY and CDR2 is FYNNEI. The CDR3 here is CASAGAGVGTDTQYF. The DNA for the CDR3 is TGTGCCAGCGCGGGAGCGGGAGTCGGAACAGATACGCAGTATTTT.

CDR3 nucleotides: TGTGCCAGCAGCCGGGGACTAGCGGGAGGGCCCAGGACCGGGGAGCTGTTTTTT. This encodes CASSRGLAGGPRTGELFF. This chain joins TRBV7-6 and TRBJ2-2; TRBD2 agrees at 16 bases. The V segment lost 5 bases and the J segment 5 bases; nucleotides outside the gene matches: 8. The CDR3 totals 18 residues. From germline, CDR1 is SGHVS and CDR2 FNYEAQ.

The chain links TRBV3-1 (or the pseudogene TRBV3-2) to TRBJ2-3; 11 positions agree with TRBD2. The germline CDR1 and CDR2 sequences are LGHDT and YNNKEL (reference sequence). The CDR3 extends over 16 amino acids. Trimming took 3 bases from V and 0 from J; bases not matched to a gene: 2. The CDR3 bases are TGTGCCAGCAGCCATGGGACTAGCGGTAGCACAGATACGCAGTATTTT. Translated: CASSHGTSGSTDTQYF.

The chain links TRBV4-3 to TRBJ1-5; the D gene is possibly TRBD1 (5 bases). CDR3 length equals 15 residues. Germline values: CDR1 LGHNA, CDR2 YSLEER. V lost 1 base, J lost 1 base, and 8 bases lay in between. DNA of the CDR3: TGCGCCAGCAGCCAAGGGGGGGGGAGCAATCAGCCCCAGCATTTT. It is translated as CASSQGGGSNQPQHF.

The CDR3 region is CASSTRRGSRPEAFF. DNA for the CDR3: TGTGCCAGCAGTACCCGGCGAGGGAGTAGGCCTGAAGCTTTCTTT. The rearrangement links TRBV28 to TRBJ1-1; D gene ambiguous. Germline V gene sequence: CDR1 MDHEN, CDR2 SYDVKM. CDR3 length: 15 residues. The germline V and J ends were trimmed by 5 bases and 6 bases, with 19 bases remaining between them. Looking up the rest from reference TRBV28 and TRBJ1-1 gives the full variable domain: DVKVTQSSRYLVKRTGEKVFLECVQDMDHENMFWYRQDPGLGLRLIYFSYDVKMKEKGDIPEGYSVSREKKERFSLILESASTNQTSMYLCASSTRRGSRPEAFFGQGTRLTVV.

This chain joins TRBV5-1 and TRBJ2-1; TRBD2 might be the D (6 bases). Germline values: CDR1 SGHRS, CDR2 YFSETQ. Trimming took 4 bases from V and 4 from J, leaving 15 bases between them. The CDR3 consists of 15 residues. As DNA, the CDR3 is TGCGCCAGCAGCCCGGAGGCTAGCGTTTACAATGAGCAGTTCTTC. This sequence encodes CASSPEASVYNEQFF. The full variable domain, rest sourced from reference TRBV5-1 and TRBJ2-1, is KAGVTQTPRYLIKTRGQQVTLSCSPISGHRSVSWYQQTPGQGLQFLFEYFSETQRNKGNFPGRFSGRQFSNSRSEMNVSTLELGDSALYLCASSPEASVYNEQFFGPGTRLTVL.

The V gene is TRBV2, the J gene TRBJ2-2; 10 nucleotides match TRBD1. The length of the CDR3 is 17 residues. V lost 2 bases to trimming and J lost 1 base; unmatched junction nucleotides: 4. Germline lookup yields CDR1 SNHLY and CDR2 FYNNEI. The CDR3, as DNA: TGTGCCAGCAGTGAACGCCGGACAGGGGGGAACACCGGGGAGCTGTTTTTT. Translation: CASSERRTGGNTGELFF.

In its sample, this clone was seen once. V gene TRBV19 combines with J gene TRBJ1-5, with 10 positions matching TRBD1. The CDR3 covers 15 residues. J gave up 7 bases and V 3 bases, and 6 bases lay outside the gene matches. The V gene's germline CDR1 is LNHDA and CDR2 SQIVND (reference sequence). As DNA, the CDR3 is TGTGCCAGTAGTATTTGGGACAGGGGTGACCAGCCCCAGCATTTT. As protein: CASSIWDRGDQPQHF.

This chain links TRBV3-1 (or the pseudogene TRBV3-2) with TRBJ1-2, with a possible D match to TRBD1 (5 bases). V lost 5 bases and J 4 bases, leaving 14 bases between the germline ends. CDR1 and CDR2 (germline): LGHDT, YNNKEL (reference sequence). The CDR3 sequence is 14 residues long. The CDR3 region is CASSTQRQLYGYTF. The CDR3 coding sequence is TGTGCCAGCAGCACACAGCGACAGCTCTATGGCTACACCTTC.

The chain employs TRBV6-1 and TRBJ1-5; TRBD1 agrees at 8 bases. V gave up 0 bases and J gave up 8 bases; unmatched junction bases: 6. This CDR3 region has 15 residues. In germline, CDR1 is MNHNS, CDR2 SASEGT. CDR3 coding DNA: TGTGCCAGCAGTGAAGCGGAGGCAGGGGGCAAGCCCCAGCATTTT. Its translation is CASSEAEAGGKPQHF.

The J gene is TRBJ2-3, the V gene TRBV5-6; TRBD1 agrees at 7 bases. The junction had 3 bases not matched to a gene; V was cut back by 4 bases and J by 1 base. The CDR3 has 14 amino acids. Germline V gene lookup returns CDR1 SGHDT and CDR2 YYEEEE. The CDR3 DNA reads TGTGCCAGCAGCGAGGGGGCGGGCACAGATACGCAGTATTTT. This encodes CASSEGAGTDTQYF.

This chain uses TRBV18 with TRBJ2-5; D perhaps matches TRBD1 (6 bases). Trimming left V 1 base short and J 4 bases short, with 7 bases between. CDR1 is KGHSH, CDR2 LQKENI, per germline. The CDR3 loop spans 13 amino acids. The CDR3 spells CASSPRGGETQYF. CDR3 sequence (DNA): TGTGCCAGCTCACCACGAGGGGGAGAGACCCAGTACTTC.

The V and J genes are TRBV7-8 and TRBJ1-4; 9 bases align to TRBD1. This CDR3 is 18 amino acids long. Germline assignment: CDR1 SGHVS and CDR2 FQNEAQ. After removal of 0 bases from V and 0 bases from J, the junction contained 5 bases not matched to a gene. This chain's CDR3 is CASSLAWTGAATNEKLFF. The CDR3 DNA is TGTGCCAGCAGCTTAGCGTGGACAGGGGCCGCAACTAATGAAAAACTGTTTTTT.

This chain joins TRBV10-1 and TRBJ2-3, with 9 positions matching TRBD1. The CDR3 is made up of 15 amino acids. Unmatched junction bases numbered 9, after V lost 5 bases and J lost 6 bases. CDR1 and CDR2 (germline): WNHNN, SYGVQD (reference sequence). CDR3: CASSPGTGSMDTQYF. CDR3 bases: TGCGCCAGCAGTCCCGGGACAGGGAGTATGGATACGCAGTATTTT.

The rearrangement links TRBV28 to TRBJ2-7, with 9 bases that match TRBD2. This CDR3 is built from 14 residues. Germline V CDR1 and CDR2: MDHEN, SYDVKM. V gave up 8 bases and J gave up 3 bases; unmatched junction bases: 8. The CDR3 reads CASWGAGGGYEQYF. Here the CDR3 DNA reads TGTGCCAGCTGGGGAGCGGGAGGAGGCTACGAGCAGTACTTC.

This chain links TRBV7-6 with TRBJ1-2; D unclear. Trimming stripped 1 base from V and 8 bases from J, with 11 bases between. This CDR3 comprises 13 residues. Germline V gives CDR1 SGHVS, CDR2 FNYEAQ. This CDR3 reads CASSLGGSWGYTF. The CDR3, as DNA: TGTGCCAGCAGCTTAGGTGGCAGTTGGGGCTACACCTTC.

The chain links TRBV7-3 to TRBJ2-2; TRBD2 matches 14 bases. Trimming at V came to 2 bases and at J to 4 bases, leaving 3 bases not matched to a gene. There are 17 residues in the CDR3. The germline gives CDR1 SGHTA, CDR2 FQGTGA. Written as DNA, the CDR3 is TGTGCCAGCAGCTTAGCCGGGACTAGCGGGGGCACCGGGGAGCTGTTTTTT. This encodes CASSLAGTSGGTGELFF.

This sequence joins TRBV7-2 and TRBJ2-1, with 10 bases identical to TRBD2. This CDR3 spans 17 amino acids. J lost 7 bases, V lost 5 bases, and 14 bases had no gene match. The germline CDR1 and CDR2 sequences are SGHTA and FQGNSA. CDR3 in DNA: TGTGCCAGCAGCCGTCGTGGGGCTAGCGGGAGAGAGAATGAGCAGTTCTTC. It yields the protein CASSRRGASGRENEQFF.

The gene calls are TRBV28 and TRBJ1-4, with 11 bases identical to TRBD1. V was clipped by 3 bases and J by 7 bases; unmatched bases: 4. Germline V lookup: CDR1 MDHEN, CDR2 SYDVKM. The CDR3 consists of 15 residues. The CDR3 nucleotides are TGTGCCAGCAGTTTTAGGACAGGGGGCGGTGAAAAACTGTTTTTT. It specifies CASSFRTGGGEKLFF.

The rearrangement links TRBV28 to TRBJ2-7, with 9 bases identical to TRBD1. This CDR3 has 17 residues. Germline values: CDR1 MDHEN, CDR2 SYDVKM. J gave up 0 bases and V 3 bases, and 9 bases lay outside the gene matches. The CDR3 sequence is CASSFSPGTGSSYEQYF. The CDR3 bases are TGTGCCAGCAGTTTCTCCCCCGGGACAGGGTCCTCCTACGAGCAGTACTTC.

CDR3 amino acids: CATSRGGQGTDTQYF. CDR3 DNA sequence: TGTGCCACCAGCAGAGGGGGGCAGGGCACAGATACGCAGTATTTT. The rearrangement uses TRBV15 and TRBJ2-3; the D gene is possibly TRBD1 (6 bases). The CDR3 has 15 amino acids. The V gene lost 1 base and the J gene lost 1 base, with 9 bases spanning the gap. Per germline, CDR1 LNHNV and CDR2 YYDKDF (reference sequence).

This chain joins TRBV12-3 or TRBV12-4 and TRBJ1-2; TRBD1 aligns across 7 bases. This CDR3 comprises 12 residues. V shed 6 bases and J 3 bases; nucleotides not matched to a gene: 1. The DNA for the CDR3 is TGTGCCAGCAGAGGGACAGACTATGGCTACACCTTC. Protein sequence: CASRGTDYGYTF.

The chain carries TRBV7-3 and TRBJ2-1; 9 nucleotides agree with TRBD2. The CDR3 is 14 residues long. Germline CDR1 SGHTA, CDR2 FQGTGA. V gave up 2 bases and J gave up 9 bases; unmatched junction bases: 5. The CDR3 nucleotides read TGTGCCAGCAGCTTAGTAGCGGGAGACGCTGAGCAGTTCTTC. It is translated as CASSLVAGDAEQFF.